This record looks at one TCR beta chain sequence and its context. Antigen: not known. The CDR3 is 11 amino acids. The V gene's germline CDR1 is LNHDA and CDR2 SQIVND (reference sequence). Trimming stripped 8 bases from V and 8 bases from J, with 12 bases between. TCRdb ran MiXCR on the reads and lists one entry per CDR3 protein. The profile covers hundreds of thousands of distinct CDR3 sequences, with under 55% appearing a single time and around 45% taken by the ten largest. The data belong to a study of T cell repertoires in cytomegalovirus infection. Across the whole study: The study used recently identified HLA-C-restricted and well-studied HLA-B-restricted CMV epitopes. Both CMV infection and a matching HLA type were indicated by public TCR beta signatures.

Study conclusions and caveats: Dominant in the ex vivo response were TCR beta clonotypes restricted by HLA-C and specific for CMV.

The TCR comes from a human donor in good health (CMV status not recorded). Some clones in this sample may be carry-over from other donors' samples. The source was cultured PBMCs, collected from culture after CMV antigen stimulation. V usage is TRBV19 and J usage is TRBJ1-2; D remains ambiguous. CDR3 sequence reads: CASFSAGGYTF. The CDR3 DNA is TGTGCCAGTTTTTCAGCGGGCGGCTACACCTTC.